Listed below are T cell receptor beta chains from one sample, sequenced in a study of OX40 agonist ivuxolimab in advanced cancers. This table comes from immunoSEQ multiplex PCR, and its TCRdb copy is limited to in-frame clones, with some not included. The table shows 50,000 or so clones, with more than 75% occurring only once. The sequencing used CD4+ or CD8+ T cells sorted from blood, collected in a trial of the OX40 agonist ivuxolimab. The receptor set was obtained from an adult with an advanced solid tumor such as melanoma, head and neck, liver or kidney cancer. CDR3s include the opening cysteine and the closing phenylalanine or tryptophan. Fields, in order: J gene, clone size, D gene, V gene, CDR3 DNA, CDR3 protein. A D gene is named only where the DNA matches it firmly. Clone size appears in some rows only: once, few, many, or a class for an expanded clone.

TRBJ1-1	.	.	TRBV5-4	TGTGCCAGCAGCTTGGGAGCGGAAGCTTTCTTT	CASSLGAEAFF
TRBJ1-1	.	.	TRBV6-5	TGTGCCAGCAGTTTTTTCGGGGGGCTGCACACTGAAGCTTTCTTT	CASSFFGGLHTEAFF
TRBJ2-5	.	TRBD2	TRBV15	TGTGCCACCAGCAGGGGGACTAGCGGTCAAGAGACCCAGTACTTC	CATSRGTSGQETQYF
TRBJ2-3	.	.	TRBV5-5	TGTGCCAGTAGTGACAGGATTTGGGATACGCAGTATTTT	CASSDRIWDTQYF
TRBJ1-2	.	.	TRBV5-1	TGCGCCAGCAGCTTGGTATACCCGGTCGCCTATGGCTACACCTTC	CASSLVYPVAYGYTF
TRBJ2-7	.	.	TRBV5-4	TGTGCCAGCAGCCTCCTCATCGACATACGCGAGCAGTACTTC	CASSLLIDIREQYF
TRBJ2-3	.	.	TRBV15	TGTGCCACCAGCATCTCGAGGTCTTTATCGACAGATACGCAGTATTTT	CATSISRSLSTDTQYF
TRBJ2-2	.	.	TRBV19	TGTGCCAGTAGTACCGATCGGGACTTTACGTTGTTGGCCGGGGAGCTGTTTTTT	CASSTDRDFTLLAGELFF
TRBJ2-3	.	TRBD2	TRBV5-1	TGCGCCAGCAGCTCTCTAGCGGGAGCGGGCACAGATACGCAGTATTTT	CASSSLAGAGTDTQYF
TRBJ2-1	.	.	TRBV27	TGTGCCAGCAGTTCCAACAGGGTGAAAAATGAGCAGTTCTTC	CASSSNRVKNEQFF
TRBJ2-1	.	TRBD2	TRBV5-6	TGTGCCAGCAGCTTTCGAGCGGGAGTTTACCATGAGCAGTTCTTC	CASSFRAGVYHEQFF
TRBJ2-1	.	TRBD1	TRBV19	TGTGCCAGTAGTACCGACAGGGAATACTACAATGAGCAGTTCTTC	CASSTDREYYNEQFF
TRBJ2-7	.	.	TRBV6-6	TGTGCCAGCAGTTACTCGGCAACTCATGCCTACGAGCAGTACTTC	CASSYSATHAYEQYF
TRBJ2-7	.	.	TRBV7-9	TGTGCCAGCGGAGGACCAACCTACGAGCAGTACTTC	CASGGPTYEQYF
TRBJ2-1	once	.	TRBV5-6	TGTGCCAGCAGCCGGTTCAATGAGCAGTTCTTC	CASSRFNEQFF
TRBJ2-4	.	TRBD2	TRBV28	TGTGCCAGCAGTTTTCAACTAGCGGAACTAGCCAAAAACATTCAGTACTTC	CASSFQLAELAKNIQYF
TRBJ2-3	.	TRBD1	TRBV5-1	TGCGCCAGCAGCGCTAGACAGGGGGTGGCAGATACGCAGTATTTT	CASSARQGVADTQYF